This is a list of T cell receptor beta chains from one sample in a study of blood T cell repertoires in COVID-19. TCRdb keeps only in-frame clones here, not all; method: immunoSEQ multiplex PCR. This table holds over 100,000 clones, more than 80% found once. The sample was peripheral blood. The receptors come from a human donor in a cohort sampled during active COVID-19. Each CDR3 is given with its conserved first and last residue. The D gene is left open where the match is weak. A clone size is listed for some rows: how often the clone was seen (once, few, many), or a class if it is expanded.

clone size,V gene,J gene,D gene,CDR3 DNA,CDR3 protein
.,TRBV6-1,TRBJ1-5,.,TGTGCCAGCAGTGAGGGCCAAAATCAGCCCCAGCATTTT,CASSEGQNQPQHF
.,TRBV5-5,TRBJ1-1,TRBD1,TGTGCCAGCGCACAGGGGGTTAGGGGTAGCACTGAAGCTTTCTTT,CASAQGVRGSTEAFF
.,TRBV28,TRBJ1-4,.,TGTGCCAGCCTCGGGACACCGAATGAAAAACTGTTTTTT,CASLGTPNEKLFF
once,TRBV28,TRBJ2-7,.,TGTGCCAGCAGCTTACAGGGCCACGACTACGAGCAGTACTTC,CASSLQGHDYEQYF
.,TRBV19,TRBJ2-7,TRBD1,TGTGCCAGTAGTATCCGGGCAGGGGGCGACTACGAGCAGTACTTC,CASSIRAGGDYEQYF
.,TRBV29-1,TRBJ2-3,.,TGCAGCGTTGTAGGGGGCCAGCGGGTGAGCACAGATACGCAGTATTTT,CSVVGGQRVSTDTQYF
.,TRBV7-2,TRBJ2-3,.,TGTGCCAGCAGCCGGAGGAGGGGCACAGATACGCAGTATTTT,CASSRRRGTDTQYF
.,TRBV7-2,TRBJ2-7,TRBD1,TGTGCCAGCAGCCAGGCTCAGGGGCAGGGGGCGTTTCGGTACTTC,CASSQAQGQGAFRYF
few,TRBV9,TRBJ2-2,.,TGTGCCAGCAGCGTAGCGGCCGGGGAGCTGTTTTTT,CASSVAAGELFF
.,TRBV18,TRBJ2-1,TRBD1,TGTGCCAGCTCACCACCGGGACAGGGTAGGGGCAATTCGAAGGAGCAGTTCTTC,CASSPPGQGRGNSKEQFF
.,TRBV7-2,TRBJ2-3,TRBD1,TGTGCCAGCAGCTTAGCCCAGGGGGCATCTTGGGATACGCAGTATTTT,CASSLAQGASWDTQYF
.,TRBV6-1,TRBJ2-7,TRBD2,TGTGCCAGCAGTGAGTCAGCGGGAGGGGTCTACGAGCAGTACTTC,CASSESAGGVYEQYF
.,TRBV7-9,TRBJ1-6,.,TGTGCCAGCAGCTTCGACAGCATCTCCTATAATTCACCCCTCCACTTT,CASSFDSISYNSPLHF
.,TRBV7-2,TRBJ2-3,.,TGTGCCAGCAGCTTAGGTCTACCCCCGACGCAGTATTTT,CASSLGLPPTQYF
.,TRBV5-1,TRBJ1-3,TRBD1,TGCGCCAGCAGCTCGGGACAGGGTATAGGAAACACCATATATTTT,CASSSGQGIGNTIYF
.,TRBV3-1/TRBV3-2,TRBJ1-1,TRBD1,TGTGCCAGCAGCCGAAGCAGGGGGATCTCTGAAGCTTTCTTT,CASSRSRGISEAFF
.,TRBV7-3,TRBJ2-2,.,TGTGCCAGCAGCCGGGGGGCAGGCGGGGAGCTGTTTTTT,CASSRGAGGELFF
.,TRBV5-5,TRBJ2-5,TRBD1,TGTGCCAGCAGGGGACAGGGGGATAGAGAGACCCAGTACTTC,CASRGQGDRETQYF
.,TRBV18,TRBJ1-2,TRBD1,TGTGCCAGCTCACCCCGGGACAGGGGGCTCAGAGGCTACACCTTC,CASSPRDRGLRGYTF
.,TRBV9,TRBJ2-3,TRBD2,TGTGCCAGCAGCGTAGACAGCGGGGGGGCGTATACGCAGTATTTT,CASSVDSGGAYTQYF
once,TRBV28,TRBJ2-3,.,TGTGCCAGCAGTTTATGGCGGCAGAGAACAGATACGCAGTATTTT,CASSLWRQRTDTQYF
.,TRBV7-9,TRBJ2-7,TRBD1,TGTGCCAGCAGCCGCGTGGGGGACAGCTACGAGCAGTACTTC,CASSRVGDSYEQYF
.,TRBV28,TRBJ2-7,.,TGTGCCAGCAGCCCCCCCCGAGCCTACGAGCAGTACTTC,CASSPPRAYEQYF
.,TRBV9,TRBJ1-2,.,TGTGCCAGCAGCCCCTTGGGGGGGACTGGCTACACCTTC,CASSPLGGTGYTF
.,TRBV4-2,TRBJ1-3,.,TGTGCCAGCAGCCAAAGGGGGGGCTTAGACACCATATATTTT,CASSQRGGLDTIYF
.,TRBV7-9,TRBJ1-2,.,TGTGCCAGCAGCTTAGGGGGAAGGGCCGACAGCACCTTC,CASSLGGRADSTF
.,TRBV18,TRBJ1-2,.,TGTGCCAGCTCACCAGTCAGGGACTATGGCTACACCTTC,CASSPVRDYGYTF
.,TRBV5-1,TRBJ1-6,.,TGCGCCAGCAGCTTGGGGATCCCAGGGAGGTTGGATAATTCACCCCTCCACTTT,CASSLGIPGRLDNSPLHF
.,TRBV10-3,TRBJ1-2,.,TGTGCCATCAGTGACAGTCCTAACTATGGCTACACCTTC,CAISDSPNYGYTF
.,TRBV11-3,TRBJ2-7,.,TGTGCCAGCAGCTTAGTTTCAGGGGAATATTACGAGCAGTACTTC,CASSLVSGEYYEQYF
.,TRBV18,TRBJ2-3,.,TGTGCCAGCTCACGGGCCTCTCCCTCGGGCACAGATACGCAGTATTTT,CASSRASPSGTDTQYF
.,TRBV3-1/TRBV3-2,TRBJ1-2,.,TGTGCCAGCAGCCATGGGGGCCCGACAGCACGGGGCTACACCTTC,CASSHGGPTARGYTF
.,TRBV28,TRBJ1-5,.,TGTGCCAGCACCCCGGGGGGGCAGGGTGCAAATCAGCCCCAGCATTTT,CASTPGGQGANQPQHF
.,TRBV9,TRBJ2-3,.,TGTGCCAGCAGCGGTCGTCCGGGACTCCCTTACGATACGCAGTATTTT,CASSGRPGLPYDTQYF
.,TRBV28,TRBJ1-6,.,TGTGCCAGCAGTTTTATAAAATCACCCCTCCACTTT,CASSFIKSPLHF
.,TRBV7-3,TRBJ2-7,TRBD2,TGTGCCAGCAGCTCCAGACTAGCGGGAGTATCCGAGCAGTACTTC,CASSSRLAGVSEQYF
.,TRBV4-1,TRBJ1-5,.,TGCGCCAGCAGCCAAGCTTGGGTGGGGGCTGGCAATCAGCCCCAGCATTTT,CASSQAWVGAGNQPQHF
.,TRBV7-2,TRBJ2-1,TRBD2,TGTGCCAGCAGCTTAGTATTAGCGGGAGGGTACCTTGAGCAGTTCTTC,CASSLVLAGGYLEQFF
.,TRBV14,TRBJ1-1,TRBD1,TGTGCCAGCAGCCAACTGACAGGGGGGGCGGAGAGCACTGAAGCTTTCTTT,CASSQLTGGAESTEAFF
.,TRBV9,TRBJ2-2,.,TGTGCCAGCAGCTCCAACAGTCCCGGGGAGCTGTTTTTT,CASSSNSPGELFF
.,TRBV2,TRBJ1-1,TRBD1,TGTGCCAGCGGTGACAGGGAGGCTTCTCGGGCTTTCTTT,CASGDREASRAFF
.,TRBV7-9,TRBJ1-1,.,TGTGCCAGCAGCTTTTGGGGGCTCACTGAAGCTTTCTTT,CASSFWGLTEAFF